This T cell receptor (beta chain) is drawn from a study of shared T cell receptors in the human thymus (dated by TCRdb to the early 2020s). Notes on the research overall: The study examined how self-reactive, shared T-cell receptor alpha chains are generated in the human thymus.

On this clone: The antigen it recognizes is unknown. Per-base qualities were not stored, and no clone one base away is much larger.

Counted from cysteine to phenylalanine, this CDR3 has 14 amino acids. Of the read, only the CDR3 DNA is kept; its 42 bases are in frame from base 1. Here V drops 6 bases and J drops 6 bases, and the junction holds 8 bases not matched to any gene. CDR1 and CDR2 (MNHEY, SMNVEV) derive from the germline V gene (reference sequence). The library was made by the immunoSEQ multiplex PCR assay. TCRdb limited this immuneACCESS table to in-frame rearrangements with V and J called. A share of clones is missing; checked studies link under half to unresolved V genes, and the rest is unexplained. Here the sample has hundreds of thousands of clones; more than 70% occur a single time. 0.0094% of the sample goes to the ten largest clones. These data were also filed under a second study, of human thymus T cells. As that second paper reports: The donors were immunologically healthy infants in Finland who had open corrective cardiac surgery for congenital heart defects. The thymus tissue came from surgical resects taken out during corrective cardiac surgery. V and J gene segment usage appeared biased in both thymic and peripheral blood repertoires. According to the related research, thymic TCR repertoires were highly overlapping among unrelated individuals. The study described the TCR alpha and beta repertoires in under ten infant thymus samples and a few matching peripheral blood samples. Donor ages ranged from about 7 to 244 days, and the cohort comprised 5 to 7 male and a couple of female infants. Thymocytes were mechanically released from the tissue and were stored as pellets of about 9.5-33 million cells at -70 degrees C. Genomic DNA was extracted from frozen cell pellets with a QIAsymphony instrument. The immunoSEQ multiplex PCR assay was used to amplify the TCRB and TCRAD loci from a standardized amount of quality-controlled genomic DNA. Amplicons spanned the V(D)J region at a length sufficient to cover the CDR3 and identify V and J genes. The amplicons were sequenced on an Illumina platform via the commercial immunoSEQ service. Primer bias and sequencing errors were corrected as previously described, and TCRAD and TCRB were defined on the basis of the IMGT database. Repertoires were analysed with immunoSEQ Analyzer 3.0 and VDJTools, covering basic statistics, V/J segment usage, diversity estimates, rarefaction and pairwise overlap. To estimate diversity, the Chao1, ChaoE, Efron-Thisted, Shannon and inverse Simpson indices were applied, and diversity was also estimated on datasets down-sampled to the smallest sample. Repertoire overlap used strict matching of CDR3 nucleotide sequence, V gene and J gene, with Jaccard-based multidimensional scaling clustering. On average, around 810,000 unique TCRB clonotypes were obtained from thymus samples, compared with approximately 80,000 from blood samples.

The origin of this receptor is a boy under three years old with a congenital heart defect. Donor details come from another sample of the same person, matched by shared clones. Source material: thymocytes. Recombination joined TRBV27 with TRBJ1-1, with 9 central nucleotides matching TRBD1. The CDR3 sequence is CASRSQQGASEAFF. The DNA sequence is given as TGTGCCAGCAGGTCACAACAGGGGGCGTCTGAAGCTTTCTTT.